This T cell receptor beta chain was documented in a study of cytomegalovirus exposure and HLA in healthy donors. The PCR made use of 60 Vbeta and 13 Jbeta primers. Measured with immunoSEQ multiplex PCR; TCRdb has only the in-frame clones, and not every one. The sample has some 170,000 clones, 77% seen once; the top ten hold about 4%. Details on this clone: Its specificity is unknown.

Findings and caveats of the study: Fewer N-insertions than the 666-donor mean were reportedly shown by an Asian-associated ancestry cluster in a later analysis.

This CDR3 has 15 amino acids. V lost 4 bases, J lost 1 base, and 4 bases stayed unmatched. Looked up from germline, CDR1 is SGHVS and CDR2 is FNYEAQ. The TCR comes from a woman aged 55-69 years in good health and CMV-seropositive. The sequencing input was PBMCs. This rearrangement joins TRBV7-6 to TRBJ2-7; 10 bases are a match to TRBD2. The CDR3 sequence: CASSSPSGSSYEQYF. The CDR3 DNA reads as TGTGCCAGCAGCTCGCCTAGCGGGAGTTCCTACGAGCAGTACTTC.